A selection of T cell receptor beta chains follows, all from one sample in a study of T cell repertoires in cytomegalovirus infection. Their antigens are not known. Using its own MiXCR run on the reads, TCRdb lists one record per CDR3 protein. Of roughly 990,000 distinct CDR3 sequences listed, around 31% are singletons. This material consisted of cultured CD8+ T cells from PBMCs, taken from culture after CMV antigen stimulation. The receptors shown here come from a human donor in good health (CMV status not recorded). Some clones in this sample may be carry-over from other donors' samples. Each CDR3 is given with its conserved first and last residue. Each record gives: D gene, V gene, CDR3 length, clone size, J gene, CDR3 DNA, CDR3 protein. D genes are given only for firm matches. Clone size is given for some rows only: seen once, a few or many times, or a class if the clone is expanded.

D: .
V: TRBV12-3/TRBV12-4
length: 17
size: many
J: TRBJ2-1
DNA: TGTGCCAGCAGTTTAAAAAGGTTGTTGGGCCCCTACAATGAGCAGTTCTTC
CDR3: CASSLKRLLGPYNEQFF

D: .
V: TRBV7-8
length: 12
size: many
J: TRBJ2-2
DNA: TGTGCCAGCAGTACGGGGGCCGGGGAGCTGTTTTTT
CDR3: CASSTGAGELFF

D: TRBD1
V: TRBV4-3
length: 15
size: few
J: TRBJ1-1
DNA: TGCGCCAGCAGCCAAGATAGGCAGGGGGCCAATGAAGCTTTCTTT
CDR3: CASSQDRQGANEAFF

D: TRBD2
V: TRBV7-9
length: 16
size: .
J: TRBJ2-1
DNA: TGTGCCAGCATTCAAGACGGGGGGTCACCCTACAATGAGCAGTTCTTC
CDR3: CASIQDGGSPYNEQFF

D: .
V: TRBV7-9
length: 17
size: many
J: TRBJ2-3
DNA: TGTGCCAGCAGCTTAGACGCCCTCTCGGGCCGCACAGATACGCAGTATTTT
CDR3: CASSLDALSGRTDTQYF

D: .
V: TRBV20-1
length: 11
size: few
J: TRBJ2-5
DNA: TGCAGTGCTAGAACTCCAGAGACCCAGTACTTC
CDR3: CSARTPETQYF

D: TRBD1
V: TRBV27
length: 14
size: .
J: TRBJ1-2
DNA: TGTGCCAGCAGAGGGGGGACAGGGGGGGACGGCTACACCTTC
CDR3: CASRGGTGGDGYTF

D: .
V: TRBV7-8
length: 13
size: many
J: TRBJ2-5
DNA: TGTGCCAGCAGCTTAAATACTTTCGAGACCCAGTACTTC
CDR3: CASSLNTFETQYF

D: .
V: TRBV27
length: 13
size: few
J: TRBJ2-7
DNA: TGTGCCAGCAGTTTCCACCCTCTCTACGAGCAGTACTTC
CDR3: CASSFHPLYEQYF

D: TRBD2
V: TRBV27
length: 14
size: .
J: TRBJ2-5
DNA: TGTGCCAGCAGTTTATTGGGGGGGAAAGAGACCCAGTACTTC
CDR3: CASSLLGGKETQYF

D: TRBD1
V: TRBV7-9
length: 12
size: .
J: TRBJ2-7
DNA: TGTGCCAGCAGAATAGGGGGCTCCGAGCAGTACTTC
CDR3: CASRIGGSEQYF

D: TRBD2
V: TRBV6-1
length: 15
size: .
J: TRBJ2-3
DNA: TGTGCCAGCAGTGATACGCGGGGGGGCAGAGATACGCAGTATTTT
CDR3: CASSDTRGGRDTQYF

D: TRBD1
V: TRBV6-2/TRBV6-3
length: 15
size: .
J: TRBJ1-5
DNA: TGTGCCAGCAGTGGGACAGGGAGGTTCAATCAGCCCCAGCATTTT
CDR3: CASSGTGRFNQPQHF

D: TRBD1
V: TRBV7-6
length: 17
size: many
J: TRBJ2-1
DNA: TGTGCCAGCAGCTTATTGATTACAGGGGTTCCAAACAATGAGCAGTTCTTC
CDR3: CASSLLITGVPNNEQFF

D: .
V: TRBV24-1
length: 14
size: .
J: TRBJ2-3
DNA: TGTGCCACCAGTGATGAGGGCTGGGGGGATACGCAGTATTTT
CDR3: CATSDEGWGDTQYF

D: TRBD1
V: TRBV7-9
length: 18
size: many
J: TRBJ2-5
DNA: TGTGCCAGCAGCCCACAGGGGCCCCGACCCACAGACGAAGAGACCCAGTACTTC
CDR3: CASSPQGPRPTDEETQYF

D: TRBD2
V: TRBV28
length: 15
size: few
J: TRBJ2-1
DNA: TGTGCCAGCAGTACCGGGACTAGCCACTACAATGAGCAGTTCTTC
CDR3: CASSTGTSHYNEQFF

D: TRBD2
V: TRBV7-9
length: 15
size: few
J: TRBJ2-1
DNA: TGTGCCAGCAGCTCTCGGGAGGGGCAGCCCCGGGGGCAGTTCTTC
CDR3: CASSSREGQPRGQFF

D: .
V: TRBV7-3
length: 14
size: .
J: TRBJ1-2
DNA: TGTGCCAGCAGCTTAGATCCGGGGGCGGCGGGCTACACCTTC
CDR3: CASSLDPGAAGYTF

D: TRBD2
V: TRBV12-3/TRBV12-4
length: 16
size: .
J: TRBJ2-1
DNA: TGTGCCAGCAGTTACCCGGGACTAGCGAGTCACAATGAGCAGTTCTTC
CDR3: CASSYPGLASHNEQFF

D: TRBD2
V: TRBV7-9
length: 15
size: few
J: TRBJ2-1
DNA: TGTGCCAGCAGGGCTACCGGGGGGGCCTGGTATGAGCAGTTCTTC
CDR3: CASRATGGAWYEQFF

D: .
V: TRBV7-9
length: 15
size: few
J: TRBJ2-2
DNA: TGTGCCAGCAGCCCCCCAGGGGGGTTCTCCGGGGAGCTGTTTTTT
CDR3: CASSPPGGFSGELFF

D: .
V: TRBV10-3
length: 15
size: .
J: TRBJ1-5
DNA: TGTGCCATCAGTGAGACGGACAGCCTCAATCAGCCCCAGCATTTT
CDR3: CAISETDSLNQPQHF

D: .
V: TRBV11-2
length: 15
size: few
J: TRBJ2-4
DNA: TGTGCCAGCAGCGCTTCTGCGAGAGCCAAAAACATTCAGTACTTC
CDR3: CASSASARAKNIQYF

D: TRBD1
V: TRBV27
length: 16
size: .
J: TRBJ1-5
DNA: TGTGCCAGCAGTCATTGGGACAGCCATAGCAATCAGCCCCAGCATTTT
CDR3: CASSHWDSHSNQPQHF

D: .
V: TRBV6-1
length: 13
size: .
J: TRBJ2-3
DNA: TGTGCCACCGTCCCGCCAAGGGAAGATACGCAGTATTTT
CDR3: CATVPPREDTQYF

D: TRBD2
V: TRBV4-1
length: 16
size: few
J: TRBJ2-1
DNA: TGCGCCAGCACCCCCCAAGCGGGGGGAGTTTACAATGAGCAGTTCTTC
CDR3: CASTPQAGGVYNEQFF

D: .
V: TRBV19
length: 14
size: .
J: TRBJ2-2
DNA: TGTGCCAGTAGAGGCCCCAGGAACACCGGGGAGCTGTTTTTT
CDR3: CASRGPRNTGELFF

D: .
V: TRBV4-1
length: 15
size: few
J: TRBJ1-6
DNA: TGCGCCAGCAGCCACCCCCCGGGGTCTGGGTCACCCCTCCACTTT
CDR3: CASSHPPGSGSPLHF

D: .
V: TRBV7-2
length: 15
size: .
J: TRBJ2-3
DNA: TGTGCCAGCAGCTTAGGGTCCCGGACTTACGATACGCAGTATTTT
CDR3: CASSLGSRTYDTQYF